This T cell receptor beta chain was recorded in a study of blood T cell repertoires in COVID-19. Between the trimmed V and J ends, which lost 2 bases and 6 bases, there was a span of 8 bases. Germline values: CDR1 SGHVS, CDR2 FNYEAQ. The CDR3 is 14 amino acids. As handled by the study authors: How many nucleated cells were present was estimated from reference gene primer amplification. Clones were read by immunoSEQ multiplex PCR, and TCRdb kept only the in-frame ones, dropping some. Clone size and the V and J calls come from that table; the DNA yielded D and trimming. The table lists under 300,000 clones, around 89% of them singletons.

The receptor was isolated from a woman between 50 and 59 years old who had recovered from COVID-19. The source material was PBMCs or T cells enriched from blood (not recorded which). The chain links TRBV7-6 to TRBJ1-6, with D unresolved. CDR3 loop: CASSLNGGNSPLHF. Written as DNA, the CDR3 is TGTGCCAGCAGCTTAAATGGCGGTAATTCACCCCTCCACTTT.